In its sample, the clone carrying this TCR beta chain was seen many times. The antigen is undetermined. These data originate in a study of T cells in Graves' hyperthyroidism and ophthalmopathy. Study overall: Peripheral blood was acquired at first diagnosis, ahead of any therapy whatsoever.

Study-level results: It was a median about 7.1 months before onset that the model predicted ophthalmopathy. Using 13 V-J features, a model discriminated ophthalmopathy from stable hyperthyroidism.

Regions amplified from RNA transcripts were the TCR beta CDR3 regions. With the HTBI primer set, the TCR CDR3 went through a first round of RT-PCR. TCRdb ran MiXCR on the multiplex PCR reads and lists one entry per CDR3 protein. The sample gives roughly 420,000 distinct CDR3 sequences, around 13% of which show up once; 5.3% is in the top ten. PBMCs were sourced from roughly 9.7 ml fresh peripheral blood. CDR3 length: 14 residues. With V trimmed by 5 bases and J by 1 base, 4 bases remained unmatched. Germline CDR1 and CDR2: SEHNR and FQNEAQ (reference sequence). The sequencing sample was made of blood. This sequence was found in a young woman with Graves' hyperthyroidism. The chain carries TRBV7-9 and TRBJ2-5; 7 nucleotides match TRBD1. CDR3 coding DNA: TGTGCCAGCAGCCGAGGACAGGCCCAAGAGACCCAGTACTTC. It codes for CASSRGQAQETQYF.